The T cell receptor beta chain described here comes from a study of blood T cell repertoires in COVID-19. The CDR3 length is 13 residues. Germline lookup yields CDR1 LNHDA and CDR2 SQIVND (reference sequence). V dropped 7 bases and J dropped 8; count of bases not matched to a gene: 6. The protocol was immunoSEQ multiplex PCR, while the TCRdb copy is restricted to in-frame clones and leaves out a portion. The sample records over 20,000 clones, 91% being singletons. The receptor's source is a man between 65 and 85 years old with active COVID-19. What was sequenced was peripheral blood. J is TRBJ1-1 and V is TRBV19; 11 bases fit TRBD1. The CDR3 coding sequence is TGTGCCAGTACCTCGGGGACAGGGGGGGAAGCTTTCTTT. Its translation: CASTSGTGGEAFF.